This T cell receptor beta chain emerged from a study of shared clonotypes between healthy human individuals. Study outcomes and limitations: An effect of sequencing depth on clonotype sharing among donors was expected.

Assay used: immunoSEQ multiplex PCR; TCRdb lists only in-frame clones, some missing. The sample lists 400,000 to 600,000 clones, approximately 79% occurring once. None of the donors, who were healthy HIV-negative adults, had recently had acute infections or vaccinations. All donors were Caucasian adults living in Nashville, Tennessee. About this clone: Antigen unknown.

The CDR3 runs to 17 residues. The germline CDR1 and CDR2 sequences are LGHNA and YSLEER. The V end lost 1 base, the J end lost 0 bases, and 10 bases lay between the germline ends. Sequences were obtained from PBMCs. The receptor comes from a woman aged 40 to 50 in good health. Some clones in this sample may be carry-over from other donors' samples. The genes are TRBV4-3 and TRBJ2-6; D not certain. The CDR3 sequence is CASSQARTSSGANVLTF. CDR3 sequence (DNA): TGCGCCAGCAGCCAAGCCCGCACGAGCTCTGGGGCCAACGTCCTGACTTTC.